This T cell receptor (beta chain) was observed in a study of T-cell memory formation after mild COVID-19. Each CDR3 protein is one row after TCRdb ran MiXCR on the 5' RACE reads. The table has approximately 300,000 distinct CDR3 sequences, approximately 19% seen once; the top ten hold around 20%. In its sample, this clonotype was seen a few times. V lost 4 bases, J lost 0 bases, and 10 bases stayed unmatched. The CDR3 runs to 17 residues. Per germline, CDR1 SGHRS and CDR2 YFSETQ. This sequence joins TRBV5-1 and TRBJ2-7; TRBD2 aligns across 10 bases. The source is a man aged 18 to 29 who had mild COVID-19 (a few samples of this study predate the infection). Cell type and time point are not known. The sample taken for sequencing was PBMCs or a T cell subset sorted from them (not recorded which). The CDR3 sequence: CASSITLAGGSSYEQYF. CDR3 coding DNA: TGCGCCAGCAGCATAACCTTAGCGGGGGGCAGCTCCTACGAGCAGTACTTC.